This passage covers 7 T cell receptor beta chains from one sample sequenced in a study of shared T cell receptors in the human thymus. TCRdb's table, derived via immunoSEQ multiplex PCR, lists solely in-frame clones and lacks some. The sample comprises hundreds of thousands of clones, 87% of which are singletons, and roughly 0.0089% rests with the top ten. These same records also appear under a second study, on human thymus T cells.

Material for sequencing was thymocytes. These receptor sequences come from a boy under two years old with a congenital heart defect.

The chain joins TRBV29-1 to TRBJ2-5, with 11 bases matching TRBD2. After removal of 0 bases from V and 2 bases from J, the junction contained 17 bases not matched to a gene. The CDR3 has 20 amino acids. Germline V gene data show CDR1 as SQVTM and CDR2 as ANQGSEA. CDR3 in amino acids: CSVEDRGQDLAGGLQETQYF. Written as DNA, the CDR3 is TGCAGCGTTGAAGATCGGGGTCAGGACCTAGCGGGAGGTCTTCAAGAGACCCAGTACTTC.

This clone was found a few times. The rearrangement links TRBV19 to TRBJ2-7, with 12 positions matching TRBD1. Trimming at V came to 9 bases and at J to 4 bases, leaving 7 bases not matched to a gene. Germline assignment: CDR1 LNHDA and CDR2 SQIVND (reference sequence). The CDR3 runs 14 residues. The CDR3 is CASGTGQGAYEQYF. CDR3 nucleotides: TGTGCCAGCGGCACGGGACAGGGGGCTTACGAGCAGTACTTC.

The chain employs TRBV28 and TRBJ1-1; D remains unclear. Per the germline V gene, CDR1 is MDHEN and CDR2 is SYDVKM. This CDR3 comprises 17 residues. V was clipped by 2 bases and J by 0 bases, with 16 bases between them. The CDR3 loop reads CASSLMAGWSLNTEAFF. The CDR3 region has the DNA TGTGCCAGCAGTTTAATGGCAGGTTGGTCCTTGAACACTGAAGCTTTCTTT.

This clone was observed a single time. V and J are TRBV4-1 and TRBJ1-2; 7 nucleotides agree with TRBD1. CDR3 length equals 12 residues. Unmatched junction bases numbered 5, after V lost 7 bases and J lost 6 bases. Germline values: CDR1 MGHRA, CDR2 YSYEKL. The CDR3 reads CASTDRNDGYTF. CDR3 coding DNA: TGCGCCAGCACGGACAGGAATGATGGCTACACCTTC.

The chain employs TRBV7-2 and TRBJ2-7, with TRBD1 as a possible D gene (8 bases). This CDR3 has 18 residues. V gave up 3 bases and J gave up 3 bases, with 24 bases separating them. Looked up from germline, CDR1 is SGHTA and CDR2 is FQGNSA. CDR3 DNA sequence: TGTGCCAGCAGCTTGTTTTCCCGACAGGGGAGGGGGCGCTACGAGCAGTACTTC. Encoded protein: CASSLFSRQGRGRYEQYF. The variable domain in full, with the rest retrieved from reference TRBV7-2 and TRBJ2-7, is GAGVSQSPSNKVTEKGKDVELRCDPISGHTALYWYRQSLGQGLEFLIYFQGNSAPDKSGLPSDRFSAERTGGSVSTLTIQRTQQEDSAVYLCASSLFSRQGRGRYEQYFGPGTRLTVT.

The rearrangement uses TRBV19 and TRBJ1-1; tentative D call: TRBD1 (6 bases). CDR1 and CDR2 (germline): LNHDA, SQIVND (reference sequence). The CDR3 runs 15 residues. The V gene lost 0 bases and the J gene lost 5 bases, with 13 bases spanning the gap. The CDR3 DNA is TGTGCCAGTAGTATAGATGACAGGCGTGTGACTGAAGCTTTCTTT. Protein sequence: CASSIDDRRVTEAFF. The full variable domain, its missing parts supplied by reference TRBV19 and TRBJ1-1, is DGGITQSPKYLFRKEGQNVTLSCEQNLNHDAMYWYRQDPGQGLRLIYYSQIVNDFQKGDIAEGYSVSREKKESFPLTVTSAQKNPTAFYLCASSIDDRRVTEAFFGQGTRLTVV.

The CDR3 loop reads CASSPADRGIAKNIQYF. In DNA form, the CDR3 reads TGTGCCAGCAGTCCCGCGGACAGGGGAATAGCCAAAAACATTCAGTACTTC. The chain recombines TRBV28 with TRBJ2-4; TRBD1 matches 9 bases. J gave up 0 bases and V 5 bases, and 8 bases lay outside the gene matches. The germline V gene has CDR1 MDHEN and CDR2 SYDVKM. The CDR3 totals 17 residues.